One and the same sample provided the 29 T cell receptor beta chains below, sequenced in a study of read filtering for tumor transcriptome and immune sequencing. From approximately 430 ng of RNA, a library with molecular barcoded alpha/delta and beta/gamma adaptors was made. TCRdb independently ran MiXCR on the reads; one entry per CDR3 protein. Of around 50,000 distinct CDR3 sequences detected, more than 20% appear once; the ten largest clones hold about a sixth. Sample: a population of CD138-negative cells sorted from bone marrow. Every receptor here comes from a donor at least 40 years old with multiple myeloma.

In its sample, this clonotype was seen many times. The chain carries TRBV5-1 and TRBJ2-2; 10 nucleotides agree with TRBD1. CDR3 length: 17 residues. Losses at the gene ends were 2 bases for V and 0 bases for J; bases not matched to a gene: 4. Germline assignment: CDR1 SGHRS and CDR2 YFSETQ. The CDR3 region has the DNA TGCGCCAGCAGCTTAATCGGGACAGGGGCGAACACCGGGGAGCTGTTTTTT. It specifies CASSLIGTGANTGELFF.

This clonotype was counted many times. The chain joins TRBV20-1 to TRBJ1-1; no clear D. V lost 4 bases and J 0 bases, leaving 12 bases between the germline ends. Germline V gene data show CDR1 as DFQATT and CDR2 as SNEGSKA (reference sequence). The CDR3 consists of 14 residues. The chain's CDR3 is CSAISPPMNTEAFF. The CDR3 nucleotides read TGCAGTGCTATTAGCCCCCCCATGAACACTGAAGCTTTCTTT.

Concerning this clonotype: This may stem from a read error, because a much larger clone lies one nucleotide away. This chain joins TRBV7-9 and TRBJ1-5, with D possibly TRBD1 on 5 matching bases. The CDR3 has 15 residues. In germline, CDR1 is SEHNR, CDR2 FQNEAQ (reference sequence). The CDR3 region is CASNLGGARNQPQHF. CDR3 DNA sequence: TGTGCCAGCAACTTAGGAGGGGCCAGGAATCAGCCCCAGCATTTT.

The chain carries TRBV11-2 and TRBJ2-2, with D tentatively TRBD2 (5 bases). Between the trimmed V and J ends, which lost 3 bases and 6 bases, there was a span of 11 bases. There are 14 residues in the CDR3. Per germline, CDR1 SGHAT and CDR2 FQNNGV. DNA of the CDR3: TGTGCCAGCAGCTTTCCGGAGCGGTCCGGGGAGCTGTTTTTT. Translated: CASSFPERSGELFF.

This clonotype was picked up a small number of times. The chain employs TRBV27 and TRBJ1-4, with 9 bases lining up with TRBD1. CDR3 length equals 15 residues. Germline-derived CDR1 and CDR2 are MNHEY and SMNVEV (reference sequence). The J segment lost 7 bases and the V segment lost 8 bases, leaving 11 bases of the junction unmatched. The CDR3: CASGDYTGGGEKLFF. The CDR3 DNA reads TGTGCCAGCGGGGACTATACAGGGGGCGGTGAAAAACTGTTTTTT. The whole variable domain, filled in from reference TRBV27 and TRBJ1-4, reads EAQVTQNPRYLITVTGKKLTVTCSQNMNHEYMSWYRQDPGLGLRQIYYSMNVEVTDKGDVPEGYKVSRKEKRNFPLILESPSPNQTSLYFCASGDYTGGGEKLFFGSGTQLSVL.

This clonotype was seen at least ten times. CDR3: CSVELRPGVAFF. The CDR3 DNA reads as TGCAGCGTTGAACTGCGCCCCGGGGTAGCTTTCTTT. The rearrangement links TRBV29-1 to TRBJ1-1; D unclear. The CDR3 is 12 residues long. V was trimmed by 2 bases and J by 10 bases, leaving 14 bases between them. Looked up from germline, CDR1 is SQVTM and CDR2 is ANQGSEA.

The rearrangement uses TRBV12-3 or TRBV12-4 and TRBJ2-1; 8 bases agree with TRBD1. Trimming removed 6 bases from V and 7 bases from J; junction bases left unmatched: 5. This CDR3 has 13 residues. The CDR3 loop reads CASRHDRGNEQFF. Here the CDR3 DNA reads TGTGCCAGCAGACACGACAGGGGTAATGAGCAGTTCTTC.

The V gene is TRBV5-6, the J gene TRBJ2-5; 10 bases map to TRBD2. Trimming took 1 base from V and 5 from J; bases not matched to a gene: 14. CDR1 and CDR2 (germline): SGHDT, YYEEEE. The CDR3 consists of 18 residues. This CDR3 is CASSLRLAGVDMGETQYF. CDR3 nucleotide sequence: TGTGCCAGCAGCTTGCGGCTAGCGGGAGTGGATATGGGGGAGACCCAGTACTTC.

This clonotype was observed at least ten times. The V gene is TRBV24-1, the J gene TRBJ2-3; a possible D gene is TRBD2 (5 bases). There are 18 residues in the CDR3. CDR1 and CDR2 from the germline V gene are KGHDR and SFDVKD. Trimming shortened V by 2 bases and J by 4 bases, and 21 bases separated the two germline ends. In DNA form, the CDR3 reads TGTGCCACCAGTGATTCTACAATGCTACGGGGTCGGGCAGATACGCAGTATTTT. It translates to CATSDSTMLRGRADTQYF.

This clonotype appeared many times. The gene calls are TRBV19 and TRBJ2-7; no reliable D call. V lost 6 bases and J 3 bases, leaving 15 bases between the germline ends. CDR1 is LNHDA, CDR2 SQIVND, per germline (reference sequence). This CDR3 region has 14 residues. CDR3 sequence: CASRPDPGLYEQYF. The CDR3 DNA follows: TGTGCCAGTAGACCGGACCCGGGTCTCTACGAGCAGTACTTC.

This clonotype was detected many times. The chain uses TRBV7-9 and TRBJ2-1; a possible D gene is TRBD2 (6 bases). There are 11 residues in the CDR3. V was cut by 5 bases and J by 13 bases, with 12 bases left in between. Germline-derived CDR1 and CDR2 are SEHNR and FQNEAQ (reference sequence). The CDR3 DNA reads as TGTGCCAGCAGCAACCGGGACTTTCAGTTCTTC. Amino acids: CASSNRDFQFF.

As concerns this clonotype: A much larger clone is a single base away; this may be a read error. The CDR3 coding sequence is TGCGCCAGCAGCTTCCTAGCGGGGAACTCTGGGGCCAACGTCCCGACTTTC. Protein: CASSFLAGNSGANVPTF. This rearrangement joins TRBV5-1 to TRBJ2-6; 9 bases agree with TRBD2. Germline CDR1 reads SGHRS; CDR2 reads YFSETQ. This CDR3 has 17 residues.

This clonotype was seen ten or more times. V gene TRBV7-6 combines with J gene TRBJ2-5, with D perhaps TRBD1 (5 bases). The CDR3 consists of 14 residues. With 4 bases removed from V and 5 bases from J, the gap between germline ends came to 14 bases. Germline CDR1 and CDR2: SGHVS and FNYEAQ. In nucleotides, the CDR3 is TGTGCCAGCAGCTCGCAGGGCTCTCGGGAGACCCAGTACTTC. Its protein product is CASSSQGSRETQYF.

This clonotype has only a few counts. The CDR3 sequence is CATSGWTGNTGELFF. The CDR3 DNA reads as TGTGCCACCAGTGGATGGACAGGGAACACCGGGGAGCTGTTTTTT. J is TRBJ2-2 and V is TRBV24-1; 7 nucleotides match TRBD1. The CDR3 has 15 amino acids. The J segment lost 1 base and the V segment lost 5 bases, leaving 3 bases of the junction unmatched. Looked up from germline, CDR1 is KGHDR and CDR2 is SFDVKD.

This clonotype was recorded at least ten times. The chain carries TRBV28 and TRBJ2-7, with 7 bases aligning to TRBD2. CDR1 is MDHEN, CDR2 SYDVKM, per germline. This CDR3 is built from 16 residues. J was trimmed by 2 bases and V by 2 bases; bases with no gene match: 9. The CDR3 nucleotides read TGTGCCAGCAGTTTAATTGGCGGGGGAGGGACCTACGAGCAGTACTTC. Its translation is CASSLIGGGGTYEQYF.

About this clonotype itself: A read error may be the cause here, since a much bigger clone is one base away. J is TRBJ2-7 and V is TRBV20-1; the match to TRBD2 covers 8 bases. This CDR3 is 17 amino acids long. The germline CDR1 and CDR2 sequences are DFQATT and SNEGSKA (reference sequence). CDR3 DNA sequence: TGCAGTGCTAGTATGCCGCGGGGACTAGGGGACTCCTACGAGCAGCACTTC. The encoded protein is CSASMPRGLGDSYEQHF.

Concerning this clonotype: This may arise from a read error, as a much more abundant clone is one base away. J is TRBJ1-5 and V is TRBV28; D call uncertain. Germline CDR1 reads MDHEN; CDR2 reads SYDVKM. The CDR3 runs to 15 residues. V was cut by 5 bases and J by 0 bases, with 11 bases left in between. The CDR3 region is CASSPTEYSNQPQHF. Written as DNA, the CDR3 is TGTGCCAGCAGTCCCACGGAATATAGCAATCAGCCCCAGCATTTT.

This clonotype has at least ten counts. J is TRBJ2-2 and V is TRBV10-3; D is undetermined. The length of the CDR3 is 11 residues. Per germline, CDR1 ENHRY and CDR2 SYGVKD. V was shortened by 3 bases and J by 13 bases, with 9 bases between the two germline ends. CDR3 DNA sequence: TGTGCCATCAGTGAACGAGATGCGCTGTTTTTT. It yields the protein CAISERDALFF.

This clonotype was detected many times. The chain couples TRBV4-1 to TRBJ1-2; D is ambiguous. The length of the CDR3 is 14 residues. Trimming cost V 0 bases and J 7 bases, with 12 bases left between them. The V gene's germline CDR1 is MGHRA and CDR2 YSYEKL. CDR3 coding DNA: TGCGCCAGCAGCCAAGATCTGGCGGTTCGTGGCTACACCTTC. This codes for CASSQDLAVRGYTF.

This clonotype came up once. This may be a read error, as it is one base from a much larger clone. The chain combines TRBV6-5 with TRBJ1-2; 9 nucleotides agree with TRBD1. Germline loops: CDR1 MNHEY, CDR2 SVGAGI. CDR3 size: 14 residues. J gave up 8 bases and V 6 bases, and 10 bases lay outside the gene matches. Written as DNA, the CDR3 is TGTGCCAGCAGGTCGTCCGGGGACAGGGACGGCTACACCTTC. Residues: CASRSSGDRDGYTF.

This clonotype has at least ten counts. The rearrangement joins TRBV29-1 to TRBJ1-1; 8 nucleotides align to TRBD1. The CDR3 has 13 residues. Germline CDR1 and CDR2: SQVTM and ANQGSEA. Losses at the gene ends were 0 bases for V and 3 bases for J; bases not matched to a gene: 0. The CDR3, as DNA: TGCAGCGTTGAAGAGGACAGGGACACTGAAGCTTTCTTT. It yields the protein CSVEEDRDTEAFF.

With respect to this clonotype: The germline gene is not matched at one end of the junction; a read error may be the cause. This chain links TRBV10-1 with TRBJ2-1, with TRBD2 matching over 8 bases. The CDR3 spans 18 residues. Germline V lookup: CDR1 WNHNN, CDR2 SYGVQD (reference sequence). The CDR3 reads CASSGRAGEPSSHNEQFF. The DNA for the CDR3 is TGTGCCAGCAGTGGTCGAGCGGGAGAGCCGAGCTCCCACAATGAGCAGTTCTTC.

Concerning this clonotype: With a much larger clone just one base away, this may be a read error. The chain joins TRBV12-3 or TRBV12-4 to TRBJ2-1, with TRBD2 identical over 13 bases. This CDR3 is 16 amino acids long. CDR3 loop: CASSFSTSGRSNGQFF. Here the CDR3 DNA reads TGTGCCAGCAGTTTCTCGACTAGCGGGAGGTCTAATGGGCAGTTCTTC.

This clonotype has only a few counts. V and J are TRBV5-1 and TRBJ1-4, with TRBD1 identical over 10 bases. CDR1 and CDR2 from the germline V gene are SGHRS and YFSETQ. V shed 3 bases and J 6 bases; nucleotides not matched to a gene: 11. The CDR3 contains 17 residues. CDR3 in amino acids: CASSYSSSGTGDEKLFF. Written as DNA, the CDR3 is TGCGCCAGCAGCTACTCCTCAAGCGGGACAGGGGATGAAAAACTGTTTTTT.

Comments on this clonotype: Given a much more abundant clone one base away, this may be a read error. The chain joins TRBV12-3 or TRBV12-4 to TRBJ1-5, with 7 nucleotides matching TRBD1. This CDR3 is built from 13 residues. Trimming took 5 bases from V and 4 from J; bases not matched to a gene: 2. As DNA, the CDR3 is TGTGCCAGCAGTCCGACAGGGAATCAGCCCCAGCATTTT. Encoded protein: CASSPTGNQPQHF.

This clonotype was counted only a few times. The junction and the germline gene differ at one end; a read error may be behind it. The chain is built from TRBV6-1 and TRBJ1-4; D may be TRBD1 (5 bases). CDR3 length equals 14 residues. Germline V gene sequence: CDR1 MNHNS, CDR2 SASEGT. The DNA for the CDR3 is TGTGCCAGCAGCTTGACAGTAAACAATGAACAACTGTTTTTT. Translating gives CASSLTVNNEQLFF.

In its sample, this clonotype was seen many times. The chain combines TRBV19 with TRBJ2-1; a possible D gene is TRBD2 (6 bases). The CDR3 sequence is 15 residues long. Per germline, CDR1 LNHDA and CDR2 SQIVND (reference sequence). V dropped 7 bases and J dropped 0 bases, with 13 bases sitting between them. The CDR3 nucleotides read TGTGCCAGTATGGAGGGTGCGAGCTCCTACAATGAGCAGTTCTTC. It yields the protein CASMEGASSYNEQFF.

This clonotype appeared once. One junction end disagrees with the germline gene, perhaps due to a read error. The chain joins TRBV3-1 to TRBJ1-1, with TRBD1 matching over 7 bases. The CDR3 runs 14 residues. Germline lookup yields CDR1 LGHDT and CDR2 YNNKEL (reference sequence). The DNA of the CDR3 is TGTGTCAGCAGCCTAGAGACAGGGCTCACTGAAGCTTTCTTT. Translation: CVSSLETGLTEAFF.

The chain uses TRBV30 and TRBJ1-3; 7 bases map to TRBD1. V shed 4 bases, J shed 0 bases, and the junction held 6 bases outside the gene matches. The CDR3 consists of 15 residues. The V gene's germline CDR1 is GTSNPN and CDR2 SVGIG (reference sequence). The CDR3 region has the DNA TGTGCCTGGACGACAGGGACAAGCTCTGGAAACACCATATATTTT. Translation: CAWTTGTSSGNTIYF.